What follows is one T cell receptor beta chain and its context. This sample was taken from a study of technical replicates of blood from a few donors. Sequencing used immunoSEQ multiplex PCR; TCRdb keeps in-frame clones, though not all of them. The sample lists tens of thousands of clones, 90% to 95% seen once, with about 0.39% in the top ten. Germline V CDR1 and CDR2: SGDLS, YYNGEE. The germline V and J ends were trimmed by 0 bases and 6 bases, with 11 bases remaining between them. This CDR3 has 14 amino acids. The chain links TRBV9 to TRBJ2-3; no clear D gene. The specimen was T cells isolated from PBMCs. The sequence was obtained from a human donor in good health. Here the CDR3 reads CASSVVVEPDTQYF. In DNA, the CDR3 is TGTGCCAGCAGCGTAGTTGTAGAGCCCGATACGCAGTATTTT.